One T cell receptor (beta chain) is described in this entry. The CDR3 length is 14 residues. J lost 0 bases, V lost 4 bases, and 3 bases had no gene match. Germline V gene lookup returns CDR1 LGHDT and CDR2 YNNKEL (reference sequence). Authors' data handling: By means of reference gene primer amplification, nucleated cell counts were estimated. Profiled with immunoSEQ multiplex PCR; TCRdb holds only in-frame clones, not every one. D and trimming come from the DNA, and the V and J calls and clone size come from that table. Of approximately 69,000 clones listed, roughly 90% are singletons. The data were taken from a study of blood T cell repertoires in COVID-19. Study-level background: The samples span acute and convalescent COVID-19 from the United States, Italy and Spain. In each case, the material was cDNA or gDNA derived from T cells, B-cell-depleted T cells, or PBMCs.

This receptor was taken from a man between 50 and 59 years old with acute or convalescent COVID-19. The chain has TRBV3-1 (or the pseudogene TRBV3-2) and TRBJ2-7; TRBD1 matches at 7 bases. Sequenced: peripheral blood. The CDR3 bases are TGTGCCAGCAGCCCGGGACAGTCCTCCTACGAGCAGTACTTC. Its protein product is CASSPGQSSYEQYF.